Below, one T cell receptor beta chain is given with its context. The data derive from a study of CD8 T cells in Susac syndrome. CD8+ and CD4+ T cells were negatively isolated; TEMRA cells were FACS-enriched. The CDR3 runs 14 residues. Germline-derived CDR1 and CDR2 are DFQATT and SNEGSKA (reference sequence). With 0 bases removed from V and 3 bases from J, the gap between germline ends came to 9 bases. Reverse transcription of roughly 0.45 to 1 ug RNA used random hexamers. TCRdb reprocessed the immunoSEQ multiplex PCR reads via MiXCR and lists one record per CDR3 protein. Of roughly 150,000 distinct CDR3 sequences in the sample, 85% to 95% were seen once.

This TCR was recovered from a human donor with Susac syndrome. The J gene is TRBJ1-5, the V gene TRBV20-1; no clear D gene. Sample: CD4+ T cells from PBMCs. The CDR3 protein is CSARDFQANQPQHF. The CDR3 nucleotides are TGCAGTGCTAGAGATTTTCAGGCCAATCAGCCCCAGCATTTT.